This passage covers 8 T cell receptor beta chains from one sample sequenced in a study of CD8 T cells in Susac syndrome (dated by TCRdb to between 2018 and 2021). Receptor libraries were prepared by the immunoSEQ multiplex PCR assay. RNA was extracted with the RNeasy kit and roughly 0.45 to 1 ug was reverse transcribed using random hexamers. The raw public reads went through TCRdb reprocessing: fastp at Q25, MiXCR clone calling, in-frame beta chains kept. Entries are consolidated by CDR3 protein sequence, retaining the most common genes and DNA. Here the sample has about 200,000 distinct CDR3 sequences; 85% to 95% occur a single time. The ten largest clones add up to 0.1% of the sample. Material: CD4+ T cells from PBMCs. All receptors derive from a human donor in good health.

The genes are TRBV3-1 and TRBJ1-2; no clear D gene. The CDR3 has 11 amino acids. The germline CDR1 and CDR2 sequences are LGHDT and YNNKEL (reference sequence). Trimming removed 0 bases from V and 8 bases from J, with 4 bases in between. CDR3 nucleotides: TGTGCCAGCAGCCAAGATTCGGGCTACACCTTC. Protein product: CASSQDSGYTF. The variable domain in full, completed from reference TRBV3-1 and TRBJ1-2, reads DTAVSQTPKYLVTQMGNDKSIKCEQNLGHDTMYWYKQDSKKFLKIMFSYNNKELIINETVPNRFSPKSPDKAHLNLHINSLELGDSAVYFCASSQDSGYTFGSGTRLTVV.

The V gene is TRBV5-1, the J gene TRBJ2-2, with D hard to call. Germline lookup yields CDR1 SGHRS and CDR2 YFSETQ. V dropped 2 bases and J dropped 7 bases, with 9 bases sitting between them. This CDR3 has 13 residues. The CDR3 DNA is TGCGCCAGCAGCTTAGAGCCGATCGGGGAGCTGTTTTTT. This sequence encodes CASSLEPIGELFF.

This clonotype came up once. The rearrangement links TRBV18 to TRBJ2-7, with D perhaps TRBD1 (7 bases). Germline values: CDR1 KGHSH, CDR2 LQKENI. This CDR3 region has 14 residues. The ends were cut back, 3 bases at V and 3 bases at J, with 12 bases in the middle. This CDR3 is CASSPRQGGYEQYV. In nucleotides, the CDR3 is TGTGCCAGCTCACCTCGACAGGGAGGCTACGAGCAGTACGTC.

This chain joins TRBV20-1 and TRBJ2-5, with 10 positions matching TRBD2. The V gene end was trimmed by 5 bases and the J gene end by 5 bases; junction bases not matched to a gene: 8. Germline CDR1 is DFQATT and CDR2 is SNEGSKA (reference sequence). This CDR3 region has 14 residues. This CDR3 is CSASRSGGAETQYF. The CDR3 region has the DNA TGCAGTGCTTCTAGAAGCGGGGGGGCCGAGACCCAGTACTTC.

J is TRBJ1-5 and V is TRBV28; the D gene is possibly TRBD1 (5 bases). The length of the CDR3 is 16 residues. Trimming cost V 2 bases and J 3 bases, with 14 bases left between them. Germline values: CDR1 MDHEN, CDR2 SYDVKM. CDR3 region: CASSLLRGDNNQPQHF. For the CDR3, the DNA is TGTGCCAGCAGTTTACTAAGGGGCGATAACAATCAGCCCCAGCATTTT.

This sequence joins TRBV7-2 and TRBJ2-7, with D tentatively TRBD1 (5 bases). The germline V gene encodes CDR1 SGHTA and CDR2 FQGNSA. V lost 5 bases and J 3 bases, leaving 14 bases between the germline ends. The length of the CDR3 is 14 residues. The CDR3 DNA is TGTGCCAGCAGCGCCATGTGGGGCAGCTACGAGCAGTACTTC. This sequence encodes CASSAMWGSYEQYF.

CDR3 in amino acids: CASSLSSGSTTQYF. The CDR3 DNA follows: TGTGCCAGCAGTTTGTCTAGCGGGAGTACCACCCAGTACTTC. This chain joins TRBV12-3 or TRBV12-4 and TRBJ2-5; the match to TRBD2 covers 10 bases. This CDR3 has 14 amino acids. Trimming at V came to 3 bases and at J to 8 bases, leaving 6 bases not matched to a gene.

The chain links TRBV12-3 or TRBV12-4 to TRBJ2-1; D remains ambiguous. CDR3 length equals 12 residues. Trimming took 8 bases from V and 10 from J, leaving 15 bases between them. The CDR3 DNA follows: TGTGCCAGCTCCCAAGGTACTCACGAGCAGTTCTTC. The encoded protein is CASSQGTHEQFF.